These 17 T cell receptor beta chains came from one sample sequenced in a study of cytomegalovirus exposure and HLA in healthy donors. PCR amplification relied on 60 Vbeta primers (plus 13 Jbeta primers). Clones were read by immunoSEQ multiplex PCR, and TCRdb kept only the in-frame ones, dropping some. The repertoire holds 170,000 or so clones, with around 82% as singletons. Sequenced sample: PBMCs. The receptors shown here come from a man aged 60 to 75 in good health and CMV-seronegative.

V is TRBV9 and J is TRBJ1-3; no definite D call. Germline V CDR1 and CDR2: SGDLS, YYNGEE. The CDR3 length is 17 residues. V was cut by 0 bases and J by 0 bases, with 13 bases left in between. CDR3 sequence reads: CASSVAMSGYSGNTIYF. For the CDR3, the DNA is TGTGCCAGCAGCGTAGCCATGTCGGGATACTCTGGAAACACCATATATTTT.

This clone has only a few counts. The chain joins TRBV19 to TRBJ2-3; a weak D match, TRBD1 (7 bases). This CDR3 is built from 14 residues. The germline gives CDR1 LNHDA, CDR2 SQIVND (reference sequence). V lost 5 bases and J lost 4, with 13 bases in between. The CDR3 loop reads CASSPGGNSDTQYF. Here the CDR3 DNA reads TGTGCCAGTAGTCCAGGGGGGAATTCAGATACGCAGTATTTT.

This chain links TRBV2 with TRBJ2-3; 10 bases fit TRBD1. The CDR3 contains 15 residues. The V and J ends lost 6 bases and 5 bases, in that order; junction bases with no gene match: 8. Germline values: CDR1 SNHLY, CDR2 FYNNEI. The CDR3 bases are TGTGCCAGCAGCCAATGGACAGGGGGTATAGATACGCAGTATTTT. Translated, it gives CASSQWTGGIDTQYF.

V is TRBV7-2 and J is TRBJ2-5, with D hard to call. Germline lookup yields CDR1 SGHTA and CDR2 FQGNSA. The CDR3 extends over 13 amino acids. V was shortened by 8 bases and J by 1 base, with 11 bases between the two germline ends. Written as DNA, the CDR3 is TGTGCCAGCGGTCGGTCGGTCCAAGAGACCCAGTACTTC. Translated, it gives CASGRSVQETQYF.

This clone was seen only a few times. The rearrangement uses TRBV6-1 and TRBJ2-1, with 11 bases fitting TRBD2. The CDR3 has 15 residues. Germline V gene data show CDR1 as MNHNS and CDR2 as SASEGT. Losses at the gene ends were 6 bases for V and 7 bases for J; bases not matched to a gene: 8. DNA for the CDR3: TGTGCCAGCAGGGAGACTAGCGGGGCTCGGAATGAGCAGTTCTTC. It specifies CASRETSGARNEQFF.

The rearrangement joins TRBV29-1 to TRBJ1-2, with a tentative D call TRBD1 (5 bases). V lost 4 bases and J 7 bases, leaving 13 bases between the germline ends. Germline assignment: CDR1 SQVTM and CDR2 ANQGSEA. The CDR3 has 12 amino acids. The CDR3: CSVGGLSSGYTF. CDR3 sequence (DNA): TGCAGCGTTGGGGGCCTTAGCTCTGGCTACACCTTC.

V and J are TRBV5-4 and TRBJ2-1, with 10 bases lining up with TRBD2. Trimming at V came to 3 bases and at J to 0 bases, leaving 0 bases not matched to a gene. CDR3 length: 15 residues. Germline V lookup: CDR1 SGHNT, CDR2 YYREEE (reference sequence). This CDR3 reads CASSSSGGSYNEQFF. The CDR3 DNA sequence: TGTGCCAGCAGCTCTAGCGGGGGCTCCTACAATGAGCAGTTCTTC.

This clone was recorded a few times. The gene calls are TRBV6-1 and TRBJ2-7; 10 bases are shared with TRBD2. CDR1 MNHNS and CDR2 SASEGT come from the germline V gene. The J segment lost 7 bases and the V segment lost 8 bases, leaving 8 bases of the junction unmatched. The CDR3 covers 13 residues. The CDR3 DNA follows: TGTGCCAGCGCAGCGGGAGGGGATATTGAGCAGTACTTC. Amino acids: CASAAGGDIEQYF.

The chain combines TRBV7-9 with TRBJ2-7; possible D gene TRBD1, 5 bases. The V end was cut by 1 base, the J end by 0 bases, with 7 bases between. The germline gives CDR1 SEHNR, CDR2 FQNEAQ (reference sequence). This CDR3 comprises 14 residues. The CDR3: CASSLGGLSYEQYF. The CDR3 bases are TGTGCCAGCAGCTTAGGGGGCCTCTCCTACGAGCAGTACTTC.

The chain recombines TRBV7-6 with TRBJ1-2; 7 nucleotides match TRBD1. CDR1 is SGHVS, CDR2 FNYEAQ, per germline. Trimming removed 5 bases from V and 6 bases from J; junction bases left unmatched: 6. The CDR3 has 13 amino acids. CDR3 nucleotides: TGTGCCAGCAGCGTAAACAGGGGCCATGGCTACACCTTC. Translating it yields CASSVNRGHGYTF.

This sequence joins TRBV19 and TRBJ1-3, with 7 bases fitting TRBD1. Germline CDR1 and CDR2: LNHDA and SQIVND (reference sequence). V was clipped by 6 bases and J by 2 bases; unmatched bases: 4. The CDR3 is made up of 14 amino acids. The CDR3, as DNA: TGTGCCAGTAGGCCGACAGGGACTGGAAACACCATATATTTT. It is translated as CASRPTGTGNTIYF.

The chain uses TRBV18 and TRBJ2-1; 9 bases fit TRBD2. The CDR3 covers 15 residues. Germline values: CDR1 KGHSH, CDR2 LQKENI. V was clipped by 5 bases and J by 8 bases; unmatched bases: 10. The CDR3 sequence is CASSTTSGLTDEQFF. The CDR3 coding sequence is TGTGCCAGCTCAACGACTAGCGGTTTAACGGATGAGCAGTTCTTC.

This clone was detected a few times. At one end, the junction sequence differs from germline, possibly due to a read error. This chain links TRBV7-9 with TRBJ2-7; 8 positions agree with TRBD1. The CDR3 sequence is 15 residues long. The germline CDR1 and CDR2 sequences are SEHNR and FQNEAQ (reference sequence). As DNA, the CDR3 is TGCGCCAGCAGCCCGCAGCGGACAGGGTCCTACGAGCAGTACTTC. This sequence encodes CASSPQRTGSYEQYF.

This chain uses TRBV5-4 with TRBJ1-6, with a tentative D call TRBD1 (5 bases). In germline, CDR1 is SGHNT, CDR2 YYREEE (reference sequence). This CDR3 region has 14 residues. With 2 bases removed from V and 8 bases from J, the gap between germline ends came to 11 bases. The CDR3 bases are TGTGCCAGCAGCTTCGGGGGAGGGGATTCACCCCTCCACTTT. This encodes CASSFGGGDSPLHF.

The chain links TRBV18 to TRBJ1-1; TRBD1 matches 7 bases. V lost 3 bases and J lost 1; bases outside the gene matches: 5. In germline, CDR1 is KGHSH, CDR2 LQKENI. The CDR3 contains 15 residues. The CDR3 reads CASSPTGTANTEAFF. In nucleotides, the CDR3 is TGTGCCAGCTCACCGACCGGGACAGCGAACACTGAAGCTTTCTTT.

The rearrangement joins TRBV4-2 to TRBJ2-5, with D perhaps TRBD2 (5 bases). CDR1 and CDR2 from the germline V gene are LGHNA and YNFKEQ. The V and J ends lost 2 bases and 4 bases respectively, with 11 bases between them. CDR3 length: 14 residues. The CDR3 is CASSQSSVPETQYF. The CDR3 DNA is TGTGCCAGCAGCCAAAGTAGCGTCCCAGAGACCCAGTACTTC.

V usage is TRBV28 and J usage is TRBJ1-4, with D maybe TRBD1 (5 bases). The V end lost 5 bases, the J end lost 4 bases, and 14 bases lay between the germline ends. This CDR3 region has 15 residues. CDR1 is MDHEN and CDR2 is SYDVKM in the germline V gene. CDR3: CASSRVGGGNEKLFF. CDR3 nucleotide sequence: TGTGCCAGCAGTCGCGTGGGGGGAGGTAATGAAAAACTGTTTTTT.